This entry describes one T cell receptor (beta chain). A read error may account for a junction end that differs from germline. Germline V gene lookup returns CDR1 SGHRS and CDR2 YFSETQ. The CDR3 runs 14 residues. The entry originates in a study of T-cell reconstitution after alpha-beta-depleted transplantation in children. Unique molecular identifiers featured in how the TCRbeta library was prepared. One entry per CDR3 protein results from TCRdb running MiXCR on the PCR reads. The sample records fewer than 500,000 distinct CDR3 sequences, around two fifths being singletons. Sequenced material: PBMCs, taken before TCRalphabeta/CD19-depleted stem cell transplant. This rearrangement joins TRBV5-1 to TRBJ1-1; D may be TRBD1 (5 bases). The clonotype originates from a girl aged 2-10 years with aplastic anemia, due to receive a stem cell transplant. CDR3 nucleotides: TGCACCAGCAGTCGGGCTGGGGACTACACTGAAGCTTTCTTT. This sequence encodes CTSSRAGDYTEAFF.